This T cell receptor (beta chain) stems from a study of blood T cell repertoires in COVID-19. About the study: Samples representing acute and convalescent COVID-19 were sourced from the United States, Italy and Spain. The analysed material was cDNA or gDNA that came from T cells, B-cell-depleted T cells, or PBMCs.

The CDR3 contains 16 residues. The germline V gene encodes CDR1 KGHDR and CDR2 SFDVKD. Trimming cost V 5 bases and J 4 bases; bases outside gene matches: 3. Authors' analysis steps: By means of reference gene primer amplification, nucleated cell counts were estimated. Profiled with immunoSEQ multiplex PCR; TCRdb holds only in-frame clones, not every one. V, J and clone size were drawn from that table, and D and trimming were deduced from the DNA. The repertoire includes under 200,000 clones, 77% of them detected once, and around 2.8% sits in the top ten. This chain links TRBV24-1 with TRBJ2-1; TRBD2 agrees at 14 bases. Sequenced material: peripheral blood. The receptor comes from a man between 65 and 85 years old with acute or convalescent COVID-19. The DNA of the CDR3 is TGTGCCACCAGTGTGGGGACTAGCGGGAGTTACAATGAGCAGTTCTTC. Translation gives CATSVGTSGSYNEQFF.